A single sample is the source of the 20 T cell receptor beta chains below, sequenced in a study of response to subunit inactivated influenza vaccine. TCRdb reprocessed the RT-PCR reads via MiXCR and lists one record per CDR3 protein. The sample yields roughly 700,000 distinct CDR3 sequences, roughly 14% seen once. The sample in question was PBMCs from blood, obtained 11 to 12 days after vaccination. The receptors come from a man between 50 and 59 years old who received an inactivated influenza vaccine.

This clonotype was seen a handful of times. CDR3 nucleotide sequence: TGTGCCACCCCGACGGGGAGAACCGGGACTAGCGGCAACAATGAGCAGTTCTTC. Encoded protein: CATPTGRTGTSGNNEQFF. This chain joins TRBV2 and TRBJ2-1; 11 nucleotides line up with TRBD2. Germline trimming cut 10 bases from V and 5 bases from J; bases unmatched to any gene: 19. There are 18 residues in the CDR3. Germline lookup yields CDR1 SNHLY and CDR2 FYNNEI.

In nucleotides, the CDR3 is TGTGCCAGCAGTGTTGACAGAAGAAACACCATATATTTT. The encoded protein is CASSVDRRNTIYF. The rearrangement joins TRBV2 to TRBJ1-3; maybe TRBD1 (5 bases). Trimming removed 4 bases from V and 5 bases from J, with 9 bases in between. Germline lookup yields CDR1 SNHLY and CDR2 FYNNEI. The CDR3 contains 13 residues.

The sample holds many counts of this clonotype. The chain combines TRBV15 with TRBJ2-7; 8 nucleotides line up with TRBD1. The CDR3 is 14 amino acids. V dropped 9 bases and J dropped 4; count of bases not matched to a gene: 11. From germline, CDR1 is LNHNV and CDR2 YYDKDF (reference sequence). The CDR3 loop is CATSPDRGAYEQYF. In DNA, the CDR3 is TGTGCCACTTCACCCGACAGGGGAGCGTACGAGCAGTACTTC.

The chain has TRBV5-6 and TRBJ1-1; D may be TRBD1 (6 bases). The CDR3 runs to 13 residues. V lost 4 bases, J lost 7 bases, and 14 bases lay in between. CDR1 is SGHDT and CDR2 is YYEEEE in the germline V gene. In DNA form, the CDR3 reads TGTGCCAGCAGCCCAGGGGTCCGGAGTGAAGCTTTCTTT. Translated: CASSPGVRSEAFF.

The chain carries TRBV2 and TRBJ1-5; D perhaps matches TRBD1 (6 bases). The V and J ends lost 6 bases and 7 bases respectively, with 13 bases between them. CDR1 and CDR2 from the germline V gene are SNHLY and FYNNEI. This CDR3 is 13 amino acids long. The CDR3 loop is CASRRGGRQPQHF. CDR3 coding DNA: TGTGCCAGCAGACGAGGGGGAAGGCAGCCCCAGCATTTT.

This clonotype showed up just a few times. The chain recombines TRBV6-2 or TRBV6-3 with TRBJ2-3; D uncertain. From germline, CDR1 is MNHEY and CDR2 SVGEGT. With 8 bases removed from V and 5 bases from J, the gap between germline ends came to 8 bases. The CDR3 sequence is 11 residues long. The chain's CDR3 is CASGFGDTQYF. CDR3 sequence (DNA): TGTGCCAGCGGATTCGGAGATACGCAGTATTTT.

This clonotype appeared a few times. The chain joins TRBV12-3 or TRBV12-4 to TRBJ2-7; 8 nucleotides match TRBD1. CDR3 size: 15 residues. Germline trimming cut 5 bases from V and 0 bases from J; bases unmatched to any gene: 6. This chain's CDR3 is CASSRGQVVSYEQYF. The CDR3 DNA reads as TGTGCCAGCAGTCGGGGACAGGTCGTCTCCTACGAGCAGTACTTC.

J is TRBJ2-7 and V is TRBV20-1; 8 bases are shared with TRBD1. Germline V gene sequence: CDR1 DFQATT, CDR2 SNEGSKA (reference sequence). This CDR3 contains 13 residues. Trimming took 2 bases from V and 9 from J; bases not matched to a gene: 9. The CDR3: CSARTRGHLRQYF. CDR3 sequence (DNA): TGCAGTGCTAGAACCAGGGGGCACTTGAGGCAGTACTTC.

The gene calls are TRBV5-1 and TRBJ2-3; 9 nucleotides line up with TRBD1. The CDR3 length is 15 residues. The V gene end was trimmed by 2 bases and the J gene end by 6 bases; junction bases not matched to a gene: 7. Per the germline V gene, CDR1 is SGHRS and CDR2 is YFSETQ. The CDR3 nucleotides are TGCGCCAGCAGCTTATCGGGACAGGGAGGGGATACGCAGTATTTT. Translating gives CASSLSGQGGDTQYF.

In this sample, this clonotype turned up a few times. The chain carries TRBV6-5 and TRBJ2-1; TRBD1 is a possible D gene (6 bases). Germline-derived CDR1 and CDR2 are MNHEY and SVGAGI. V was clipped by 1 base and J by 3 bases, with 22 bases between them. CDR3 size: 19 residues. This CDR3 is CASSYYPNPVGAYYNEQFF. The CDR3 DNA sequence: TGTGCCAGCAGTTACTACCCGAATCCCGTGGGGGCCTACTACAATGAGCAGTTCTTC.

The V gene is TRBV29-1, the J gene TRBJ1-1; perhaps TRBD1 as D (5 bases). The germline gives CDR1 SQVTM, CDR2 ANQGSEA. The CDR3 spans 13 residues. Trimming left V 3 bases short and J 7 bases short, with 15 bases between. This CDR3 is CSVDFGVGGEAFF. CDR3 DNA: TGCAGCGTTGACTTCGGGGTCGGGGGTGAAGCTTTCTTT.

This clonotype was seen only once. The J gene is TRBJ2-4, the V gene TRBV6-4; D is unclear. In germline, CDR1 is MRHNA, CDR2 SNTAGT. The V end was cut by 2 bases, the J end by 8 bases, with 13 bases between. This CDR3 is 14 amino acids long. The CDR3 loop is CASSDGQAKHIQYF. In DNA, the CDR3 is TGTGCCAGCAGTGACGGCCAGGCTAAGCACATTCAGTACTTC.

This clonotype was seen at least ten times. The chain carries TRBV4-1 and TRBJ2-6, with 7 bases identical to TRBD2. The CDR3 totals 18 residues. J was trimmed by 0 bases and V by 0 bases; bases with no gene match: 5. Germline V gives CDR1 MGHRA, CDR2 YSYEKL. CDR3 nucleotides: TGCGCCAGCAGCCAAGATCTGGGAGGGCACTCTGGGGCCAACGTCCTGACTTTC. This sequence encodes CASSQDLGGHSGANVLTF.

This chain connects TRBV12-3 or TRBV12-4 to TRBJ2-1; 11 nucleotides align to TRBD2. This CDR3 contains 19 residues. V dropped 3 bases and J dropped 8; count of bases not matched to a gene: 18. CDR3 in amino acids: CASSFFRQPGLAVRDEQFF. DNA for the CDR3: TGTGCCAGCAGTTTCTTCCGGCAACCGGGACTAGCGGTACGGGATGAGCAGTTCTTC.

This clonotype came up a few times. This chain connects TRBV19 to TRBJ1-1; D remains unclear. This CDR3 spans 15 amino acids. CDR1 is LNHDA and CDR2 is SQIVND in the germline V gene (reference sequence). Trimming removed 2 bases from V and 0 bases from J, with 10 bases in between. CDR3 region: CASSIFTGLNTEAFF. The CDR3 nucleotides are TGTGCCAGTAGTATATTTACCGGGTTGAACACTGAAGCTTTCTTT. Together with reference TRBV19 and TRBJ1-1, the CDR3 gives the full variable domain: DGGITQSPKYLFRKEGQNVTLSCEQNLNHDAMYWYRQDPGQGLRLIYYSQIVNDFQKGDIAEGYSVSREKKESFPLTVTSAQKNPTAFYLCASSIFTGLNTEAFFGQGTRLTVV.

With respect to this clonotype: A read error may explain this, as a much larger clone is one base away. The rearrangement uses TRBV5-1 and TRBJ2-2; D call uncertain. Deletions cut 4 bases from V and 5 bases from J, with 15 bases between. CDR1 and CDR2 from the germline V gene are SGHRS and YFSETQ. The CDR3 is made up of 15 amino acids. CDR3 coding DNA: TGCGCCAGCAGCAGAGGAACACTGGATACCGGGGAGCTGTTTTTT. Translating it yields CASSRGTLDTGELFF.

DNA of the CDR3: TGCAGTGCTATCGGGACGCTATCAAATGTTGGGCAGTTCTTC. Its protein is CSAIGTLSNVGQFF. The chain employs TRBV20-1 and TRBJ2-1, with D possibly called TRBD1 or TRBD2 (5 bases each). CDR1 and CDR2 from the germline V gene are DFQATT and SNEGSKA (reference sequence). The CDR3 has 14 amino acids. Trimming pared 4 bases from V and 12 bases from J, leaving 22 bases between.

This clonotype was seen a few times. V usage is TRBV7-2 and J usage is TRBJ2-6; the D gene is possibly TRBD2 (6 bases). The CDR3 length is 16 residues. Germline V gene lookup returns CDR1 SGHTA and CDR2 FQGNSA. Trimming pared 2 bases from V and 0 bases from J, leaving 8 bases between. The CDR3 reads CASSLWRDSGANVLTF. DNA of the CDR3: TGTGCCAGCAGCTTATGGAGGGACTCTGGGGCCAACGTCCTGACTTTC.

This clonotype was counted between two and nine times. The CDR3 loop reads CASSPTSDQETQYF. CDR3 coding DNA: TGCGCCAGCAGCCCAACTAGCGACCAAGAGACCCAGTACTTC. The chain uses TRBV5-1 and TRBJ2-5; TRBD2 matches at 7 bases. This CDR3 comprises 14 residues. J was trimmed by 0 bases and V by 4 bases; bases with no gene match: 3. The germline V gene has CDR1 SGHRS and CDR2 YFSETQ.

J is TRBJ2-6 and V is TRBV6-4; 10 bases align to TRBD2. The CDR3 runs 18 residues. V lost 5 bases and J lost 0; bases outside the gene matches: 7. Germline V gene sequence: CDR1 MRHNA, CDR2 SNTAGT. The chain's CDR3 is CASSLSSGGRSGANVLTF. CDR3 nucleotides: TGTGCCAGCAGTTTATCTAGCGGGGGCCGCTCTGGGGCCAACGTCCTGACTTTC.